The source of this T cell receptor beta chain is a study of T cells after somatic rescue of genetic block. Sequencing was performed with immunoSEQ multiplex PCR; in TCRdb, only in-frame clones are kept and a portion is missing. The profile covers about 120,000 clones, with around nine tenths appearing a single time and approximately 1.5% taken by the ten largest. The CDR3 extends over 11 amino acids. V was cut by 4 bases and J by 5 bases, with 5 bases left in between. Germline-derived CDR1 and CDR2 are SNHLY and FYNNEI. This TCR was sampled from a woman aged 18-29 years. V gene TRBV2 combines with J gene TRBJ1-1; D remains ambiguous. Sequencing was done on a sample of peripheral blood mononuclear cells (PBMCs). CDR3 region: CASSAETEAFF. The DNA of the CDR3 is TGTGCCAGCAGTGCTGAGACTGAAGCTTTCTTT. Full variable domain (outside the CDR3, taken from reference TRBV2 and TRBJ1-1): EPEVTQTPSHQVTQMGQEVILRCVPISNHLYFYWYRQILGQKVEFLVSFYNNEISEKSEIFDDQFSVERPDGSNFTLKIRSTKLEDSAMYFCASSAETEAFFGQGTRLTVV.